The clone carrying this T cell receptor (beta chain) has a single count. Clones were sequenced by immunoSEQ multiplex PCR, and TCRdb holds only the in-frame ones, with some missing. This table holds about 110,000 clones, approximately 90% found once. This CDR3 spans 14 amino acids. J was trimmed by 1 base and V by 5 bases; bases with no gene match: 5. The germline V gene encodes CDR1 SGHAT and CDR2 FQNNGV. These data come from a study of control samples from healthy donors and cancer patients. Sequencing was performed on blood. The V call is TRBV11-2, the J call TRBJ2-7, with TRBD1 matching 7 bases. The receptor was derived from a human donor in good health. The donor label of this sample is uncertain. CDR3 loop: CASSRGGGSYEQYF. DNA for the CDR3: TGTGCCAGCAGCAGAGGGGGCGGATCCTACGAGCAGTACTTC. Complete variable domain (other parts from reference TRBV11-2 and TRBJ2-7): EAGVAQSPRYKIIEKRQSVAFWCNPISGHATLYWYQQILGQGPKLLIQFQNNGVVDDSQLPKDRFSAERLKGVDSTLKIQPAKLEDSAVYLCASSRGGGSYEQYFGPGTRLTVT.